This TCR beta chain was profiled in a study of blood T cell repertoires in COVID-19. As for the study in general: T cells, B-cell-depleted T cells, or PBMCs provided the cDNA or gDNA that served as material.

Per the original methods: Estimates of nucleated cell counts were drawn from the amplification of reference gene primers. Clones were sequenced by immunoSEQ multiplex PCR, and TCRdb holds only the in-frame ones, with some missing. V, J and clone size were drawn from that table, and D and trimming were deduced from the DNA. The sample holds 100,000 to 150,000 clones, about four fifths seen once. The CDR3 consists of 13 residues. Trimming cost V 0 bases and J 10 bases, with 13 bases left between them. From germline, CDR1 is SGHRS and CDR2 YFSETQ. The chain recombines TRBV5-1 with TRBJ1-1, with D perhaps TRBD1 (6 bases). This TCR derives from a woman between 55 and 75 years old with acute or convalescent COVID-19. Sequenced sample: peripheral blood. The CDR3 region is CASSLGGGEGAFF. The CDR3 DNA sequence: TGCGCCAGCAGCTTGGGAGGGGGAGAGGGAGCTTTCTTT. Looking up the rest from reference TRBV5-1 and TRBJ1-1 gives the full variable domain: KAGVTQTPRYLIKTRGQQVTLSCSPISGHRSVSWYQQTPGQGLQFLFEYFSETQRNKGNFPGRFSGRQFSNSRSEMNVSTLELGDSALYLCASSLGGGEGAFFGQGTRLTVV.